The source of this T cell receptor beta chain is a study of blood T cells in healthy people across ages. Combining a sample-barcoded 5' primer with a J-beta primer mix, a second PCR ran for roughly 6 to 12 cycles. TCRdb fed the 5' RACE reads into MiXCR, producing one record per CDR3 protein. Counted here are about a million distinct CDR3 sequences, around 54% occurring once; the ten biggest clones make up roughly 23%. V gave up 2 bases and J gave up 7 bases; unmatched junction bases: 6. The CDR3 loop spans 14 amino acids. This clonotype was counted only a few times. The TCR originated in a woman aged 60-75 years in good health. V gene TRBV12-3 or TRBV12-4 combines with J gene TRBJ1-2; 8 positions agree with TRBD1. Source material: blood. In DNA form, the CDR3 reads TGTGCCAGCAGTTTATTGGGACAGGTGTGTGGCTACACCTTC. Translating gives CASSLLGQVCGYTF.